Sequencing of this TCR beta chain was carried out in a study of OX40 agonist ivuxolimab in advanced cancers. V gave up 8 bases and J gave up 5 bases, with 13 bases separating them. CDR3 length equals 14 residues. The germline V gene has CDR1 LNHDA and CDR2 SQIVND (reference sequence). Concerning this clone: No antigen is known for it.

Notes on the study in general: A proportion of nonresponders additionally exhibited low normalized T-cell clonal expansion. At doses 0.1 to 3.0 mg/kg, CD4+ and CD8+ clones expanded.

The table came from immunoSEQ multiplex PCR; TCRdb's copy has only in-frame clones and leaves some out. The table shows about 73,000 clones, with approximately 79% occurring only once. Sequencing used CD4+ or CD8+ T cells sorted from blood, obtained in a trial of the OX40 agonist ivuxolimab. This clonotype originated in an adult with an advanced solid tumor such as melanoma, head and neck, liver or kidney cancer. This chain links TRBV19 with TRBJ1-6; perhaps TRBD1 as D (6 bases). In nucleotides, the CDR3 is TGTGCCAGTCGGGGGGGCCAGAATAATTCACCCCTCCACTTT. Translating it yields CASRGGQNNSPLHF. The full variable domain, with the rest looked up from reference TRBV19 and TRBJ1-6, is DGGITQSPKYLFRKEGQNVTLSCEQNLNHDAMYWYRQDPGQGLRLIYYSQIVNDFQKGDIAEGYSVSREKKESFPLTVTSAQKNPTAFYLCASRGGQNNSPLHFGNGTRLTVT.